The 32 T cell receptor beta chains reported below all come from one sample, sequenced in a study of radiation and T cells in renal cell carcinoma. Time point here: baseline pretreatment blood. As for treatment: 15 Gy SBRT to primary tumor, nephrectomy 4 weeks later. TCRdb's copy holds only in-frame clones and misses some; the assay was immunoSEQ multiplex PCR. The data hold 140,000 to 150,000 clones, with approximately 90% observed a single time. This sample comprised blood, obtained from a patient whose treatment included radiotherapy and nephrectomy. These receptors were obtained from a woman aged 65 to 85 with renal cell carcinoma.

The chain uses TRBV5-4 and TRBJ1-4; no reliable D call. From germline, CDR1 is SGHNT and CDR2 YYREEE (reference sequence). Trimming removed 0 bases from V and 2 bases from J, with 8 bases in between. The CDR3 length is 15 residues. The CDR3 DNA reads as TGTGCCAGCAGCTTGGATAGCTTGACTAATGAAAAACTGTTTTTT. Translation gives CASSLDSLTNEKLFF.

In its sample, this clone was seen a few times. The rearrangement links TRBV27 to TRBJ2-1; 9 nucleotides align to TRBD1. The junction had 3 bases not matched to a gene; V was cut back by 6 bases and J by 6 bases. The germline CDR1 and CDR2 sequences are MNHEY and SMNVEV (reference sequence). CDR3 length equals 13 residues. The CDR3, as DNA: TGTGCCAGCAGAAAGACAGGGGGCAATGAGCAGTTCTTC. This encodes CASRKTGGNEQFF.

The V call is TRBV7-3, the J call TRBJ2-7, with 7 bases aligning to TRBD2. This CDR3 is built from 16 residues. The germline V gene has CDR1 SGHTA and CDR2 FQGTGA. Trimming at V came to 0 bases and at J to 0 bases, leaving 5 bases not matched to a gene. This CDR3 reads CASSLTSGSSSYEQYF. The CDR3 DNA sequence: TGTGCCAGCAGCTTAACTAGCGGGTCTAGCTCCTACGAGCAGTACTTC.

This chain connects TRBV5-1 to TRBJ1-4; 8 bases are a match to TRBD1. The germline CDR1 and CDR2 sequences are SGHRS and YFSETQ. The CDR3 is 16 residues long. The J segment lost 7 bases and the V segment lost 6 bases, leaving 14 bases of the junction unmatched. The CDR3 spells CASNLEQGVIGEKLFF. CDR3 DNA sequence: TGCGCCAGCAATTTGGAACAGGGGGTGATAGGTGAAAAACTGTTTTTT.

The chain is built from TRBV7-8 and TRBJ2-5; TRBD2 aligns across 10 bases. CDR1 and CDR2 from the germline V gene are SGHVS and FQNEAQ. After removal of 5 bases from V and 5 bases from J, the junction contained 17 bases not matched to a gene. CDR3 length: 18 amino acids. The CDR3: CASSEGYLAGARRETQYF. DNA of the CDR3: TGTGCCAGCAGCGAGGGGTATCTAGCGGGGGCCCGGCGGGAGACCCAGTACTTC.

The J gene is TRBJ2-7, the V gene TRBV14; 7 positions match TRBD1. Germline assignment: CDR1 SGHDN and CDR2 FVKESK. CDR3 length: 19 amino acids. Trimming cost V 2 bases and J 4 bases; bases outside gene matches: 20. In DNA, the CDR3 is TGTGCCAGCAGCCAAAATCCCCGCGACCGGGACAGAGGCTCGTACGAGCAGTACTTC. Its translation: CASSQNPRDRDRGSYEQYF.

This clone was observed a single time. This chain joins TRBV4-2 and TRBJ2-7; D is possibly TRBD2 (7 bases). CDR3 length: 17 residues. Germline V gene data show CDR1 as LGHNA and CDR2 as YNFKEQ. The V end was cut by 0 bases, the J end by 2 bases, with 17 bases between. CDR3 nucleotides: TGTGCCAGCAGCCAAGAGTCTGGGGGGGCGAACCCCTACGAGCAGTACTTC. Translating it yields CASSQESGGANPYEQYF.

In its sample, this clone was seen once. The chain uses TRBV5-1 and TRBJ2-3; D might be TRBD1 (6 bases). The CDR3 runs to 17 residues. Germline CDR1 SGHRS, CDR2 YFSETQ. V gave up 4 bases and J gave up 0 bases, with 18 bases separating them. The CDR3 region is CASSISKTGRSTDTQYF. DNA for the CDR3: TGCGCCAGCAGCATATCAAAAACAGGGAGAAGCACAGATACGCAGTATTTT.

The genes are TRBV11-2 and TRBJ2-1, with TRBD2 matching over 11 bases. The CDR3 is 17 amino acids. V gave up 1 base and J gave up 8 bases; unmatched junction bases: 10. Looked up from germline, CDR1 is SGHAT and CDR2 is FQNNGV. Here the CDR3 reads CASSLGSSGGAYDEQFF. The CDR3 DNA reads TGTGCCAGCAGCTTAGGTAGTAGCGGGGGGGCTTATGATGAGCAGTTCTTC.

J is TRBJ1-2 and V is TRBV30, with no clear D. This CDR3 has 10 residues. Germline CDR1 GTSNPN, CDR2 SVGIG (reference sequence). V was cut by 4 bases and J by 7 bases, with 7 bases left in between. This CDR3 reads CAWNSGGYTF. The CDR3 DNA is TGTGCCTGGAACAGTGGTGGCTACACCTTC.

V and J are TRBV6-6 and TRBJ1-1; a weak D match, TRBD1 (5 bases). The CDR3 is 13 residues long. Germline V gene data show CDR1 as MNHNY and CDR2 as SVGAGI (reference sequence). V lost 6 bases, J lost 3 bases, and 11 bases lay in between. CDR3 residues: CASRRGGDTEAFF. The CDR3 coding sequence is TGTGCCAGCAGACGGGGGGGGGACACTGAAGCTTTCTTT.

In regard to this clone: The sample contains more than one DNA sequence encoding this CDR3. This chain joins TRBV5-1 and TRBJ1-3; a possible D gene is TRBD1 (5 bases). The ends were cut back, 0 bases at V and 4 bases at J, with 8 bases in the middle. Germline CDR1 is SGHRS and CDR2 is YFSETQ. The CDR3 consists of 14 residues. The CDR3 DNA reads TGCGCCAGCAGCTTGGGGGACTCCGGAAACACCATATATTTT. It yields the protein CASSLGDSGNTIYF.

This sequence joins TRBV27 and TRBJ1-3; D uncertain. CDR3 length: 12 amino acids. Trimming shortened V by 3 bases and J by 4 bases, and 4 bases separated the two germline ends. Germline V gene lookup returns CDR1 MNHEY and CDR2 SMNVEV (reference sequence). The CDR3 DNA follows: TGTGCCAGCAGTTTGCCCGGAAACACCATATATTTT. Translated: CASSLPGNTIYF.

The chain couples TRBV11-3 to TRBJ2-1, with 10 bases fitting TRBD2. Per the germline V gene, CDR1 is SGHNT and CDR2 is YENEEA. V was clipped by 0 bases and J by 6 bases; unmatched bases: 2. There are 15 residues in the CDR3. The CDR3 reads CASSLELAGTNEQFF. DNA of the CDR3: TGTGCCAGCAGCTTAGAACTAGCGGGGACCAATGAGCAGTTCTTC.

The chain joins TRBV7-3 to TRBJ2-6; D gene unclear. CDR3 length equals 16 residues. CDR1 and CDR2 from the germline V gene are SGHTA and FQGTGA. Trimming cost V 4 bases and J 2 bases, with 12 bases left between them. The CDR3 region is CASSSNGFAGANVLTF. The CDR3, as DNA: TGTGCCAGCAGCTCCAACGGTTTCGCTGGGGCCAACGTCCTGACTTTC.

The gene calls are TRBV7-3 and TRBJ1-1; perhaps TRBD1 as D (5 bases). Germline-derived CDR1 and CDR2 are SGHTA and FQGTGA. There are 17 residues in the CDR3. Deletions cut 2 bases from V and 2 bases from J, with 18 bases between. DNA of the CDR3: TGTGCCAGCAGCTTAGTTCCCCTAACAGGTATCAACACTGAAGCTTTCTTT. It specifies CASSLVPLTGINTEAFF.

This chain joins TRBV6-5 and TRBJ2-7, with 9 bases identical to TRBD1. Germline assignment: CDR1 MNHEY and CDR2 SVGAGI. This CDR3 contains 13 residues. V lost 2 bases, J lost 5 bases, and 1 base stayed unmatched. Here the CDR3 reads CASSYGTGNEQYF. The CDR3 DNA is TGTGCCAGCAGTTACGGGACAGGGAACGAGCAGTACTTC.

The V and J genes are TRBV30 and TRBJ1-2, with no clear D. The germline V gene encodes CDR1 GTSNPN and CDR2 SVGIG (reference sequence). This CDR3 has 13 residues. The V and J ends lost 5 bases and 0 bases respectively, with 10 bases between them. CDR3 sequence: CAWDRTANYGYTF. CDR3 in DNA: TGTGCCTGGGACCGGACGGCTAACTATGGCTACACCTTC.

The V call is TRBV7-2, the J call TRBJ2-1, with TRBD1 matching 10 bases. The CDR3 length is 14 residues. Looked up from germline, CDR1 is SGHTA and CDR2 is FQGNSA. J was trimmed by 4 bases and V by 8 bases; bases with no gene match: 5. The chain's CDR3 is CASQGTGVYNEQFF. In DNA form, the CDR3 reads TGTGCCAGCCAGGGGACAGGGGTGTACAATGAGCAGTTCTTC.

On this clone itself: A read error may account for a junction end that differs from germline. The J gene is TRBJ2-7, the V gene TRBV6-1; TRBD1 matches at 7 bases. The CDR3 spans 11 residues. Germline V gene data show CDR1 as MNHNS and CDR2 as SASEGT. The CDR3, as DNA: TGTGCCAGCAGTCTAAGACAGGGTAGATTCTTC. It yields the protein CASSLRQGRFF.

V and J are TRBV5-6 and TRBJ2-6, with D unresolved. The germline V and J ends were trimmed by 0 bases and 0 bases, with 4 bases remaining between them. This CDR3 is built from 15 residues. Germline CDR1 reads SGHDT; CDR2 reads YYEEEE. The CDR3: CASSLDGSGANVLTF. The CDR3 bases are TGTGCCAGCAGCTTGGATGGCTCTGGGGCCAACGTCCTGACTTTC.

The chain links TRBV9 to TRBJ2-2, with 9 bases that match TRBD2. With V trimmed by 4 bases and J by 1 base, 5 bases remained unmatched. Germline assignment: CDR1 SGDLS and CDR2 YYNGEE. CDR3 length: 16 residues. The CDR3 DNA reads TGTGCCAGCAGCCCCCGGACTAGCGAGAACACCGGGGAGCTGTTTTTT. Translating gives CASSPRTSENTGELFF.

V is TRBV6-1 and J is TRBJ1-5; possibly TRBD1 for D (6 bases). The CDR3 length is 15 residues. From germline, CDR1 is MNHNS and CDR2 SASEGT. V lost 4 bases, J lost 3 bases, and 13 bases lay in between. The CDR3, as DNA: TGTGCCAGCAGTGTGGATAGGGGGGACAATCAGCCCCAGCATTTT. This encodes CASSVDRGDNQPQHF.

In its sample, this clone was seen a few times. This CDR3 is CAWTSVQTEAFF. DNA of the CDR3: TGTGCCTGGACCTCTGTACAGACTGAAGCTTTCTTT. The chain carries TRBV30 and TRBJ1-1; D unclear. Germline V lookup: CDR1 GTSNPN, CDR2 SVGIG (reference sequence). This CDR3 is 12 amino acids long. Deletions cut 4 bases from V and 5 bases from J, with 11 bases between.

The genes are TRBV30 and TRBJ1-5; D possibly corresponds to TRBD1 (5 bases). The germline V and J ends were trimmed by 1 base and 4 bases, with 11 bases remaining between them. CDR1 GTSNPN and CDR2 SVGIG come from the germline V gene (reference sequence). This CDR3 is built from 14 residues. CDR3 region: CAWSEGSGNQPQHF. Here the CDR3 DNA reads TGTGCCTGGAGTGAGGGGAGCGGTAATCAGCCCCAGCATTTT.

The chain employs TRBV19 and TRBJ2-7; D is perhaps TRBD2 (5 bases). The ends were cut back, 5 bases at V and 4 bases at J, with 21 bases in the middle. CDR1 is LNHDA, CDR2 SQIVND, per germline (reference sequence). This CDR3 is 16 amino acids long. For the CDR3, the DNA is TGTGCCAGTAGTCGATATTTTGCGGGCGGCGCGTACGAGCAGTACTTC. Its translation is CASSRYFAGGAYEQYF.

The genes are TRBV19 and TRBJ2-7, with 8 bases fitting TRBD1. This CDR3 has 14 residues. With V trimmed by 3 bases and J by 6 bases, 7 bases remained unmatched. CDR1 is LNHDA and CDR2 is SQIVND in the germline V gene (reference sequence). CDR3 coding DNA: TGTGCCAGTAGTATGGCCAGGGGGCTAGGCGAGCAGTACTTC. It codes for CASSMARGLGEQYF. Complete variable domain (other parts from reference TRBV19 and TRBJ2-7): DGGITQSPKYLFRKEGQNVTLSCEQNLNHDAMYWYRQDPGQGLRLIYYSQIVNDFQKGDIAEGYSVSREKKESFPLTVTSAQKNPTAFYLCASSMARGLGEQYFGPGTRLTVT.

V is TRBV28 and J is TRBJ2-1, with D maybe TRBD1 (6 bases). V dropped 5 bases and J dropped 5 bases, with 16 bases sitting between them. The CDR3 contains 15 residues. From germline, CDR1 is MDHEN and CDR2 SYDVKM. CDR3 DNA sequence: TGTGCCAGCAGTGGGCTGGGAACAGGGAACAATGAGCAGTTCTTC. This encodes CASSGLGTGNNEQFF.

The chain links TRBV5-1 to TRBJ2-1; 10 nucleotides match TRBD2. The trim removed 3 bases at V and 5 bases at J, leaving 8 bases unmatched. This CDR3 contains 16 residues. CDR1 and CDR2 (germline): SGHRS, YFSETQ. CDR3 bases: TGCGCCAGCAGCTCCCAAGGTACTAGCGGGGACAATGAGCAGTTCTTC. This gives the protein CASSSQGTSGDNEQFF.

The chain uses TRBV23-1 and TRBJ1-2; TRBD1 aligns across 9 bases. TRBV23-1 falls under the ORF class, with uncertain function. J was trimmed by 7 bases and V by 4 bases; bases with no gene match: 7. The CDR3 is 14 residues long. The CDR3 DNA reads TGCGCCAGCAGTCTTGGACAGGGGAATCGTGGCTACACCTTC. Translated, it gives CASSLGQGNRGYTF.

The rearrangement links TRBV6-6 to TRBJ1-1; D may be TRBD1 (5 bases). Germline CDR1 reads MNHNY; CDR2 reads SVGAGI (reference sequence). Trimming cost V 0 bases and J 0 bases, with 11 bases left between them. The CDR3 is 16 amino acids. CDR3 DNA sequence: TGTGCCAGCAGTTACTCGAGTCAGGGTCTGAACACTGAAGCTTTCTTT. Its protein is CASSYSSQGLNTEAFF.

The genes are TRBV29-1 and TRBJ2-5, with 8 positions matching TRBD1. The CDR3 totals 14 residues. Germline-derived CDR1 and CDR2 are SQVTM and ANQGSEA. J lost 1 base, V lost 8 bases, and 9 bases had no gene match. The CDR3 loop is CSSSSTGAQETQYF. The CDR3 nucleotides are TGCAGCTCCTCATCGACAGGGGCCCAAGAGACCCAGTACTTC.